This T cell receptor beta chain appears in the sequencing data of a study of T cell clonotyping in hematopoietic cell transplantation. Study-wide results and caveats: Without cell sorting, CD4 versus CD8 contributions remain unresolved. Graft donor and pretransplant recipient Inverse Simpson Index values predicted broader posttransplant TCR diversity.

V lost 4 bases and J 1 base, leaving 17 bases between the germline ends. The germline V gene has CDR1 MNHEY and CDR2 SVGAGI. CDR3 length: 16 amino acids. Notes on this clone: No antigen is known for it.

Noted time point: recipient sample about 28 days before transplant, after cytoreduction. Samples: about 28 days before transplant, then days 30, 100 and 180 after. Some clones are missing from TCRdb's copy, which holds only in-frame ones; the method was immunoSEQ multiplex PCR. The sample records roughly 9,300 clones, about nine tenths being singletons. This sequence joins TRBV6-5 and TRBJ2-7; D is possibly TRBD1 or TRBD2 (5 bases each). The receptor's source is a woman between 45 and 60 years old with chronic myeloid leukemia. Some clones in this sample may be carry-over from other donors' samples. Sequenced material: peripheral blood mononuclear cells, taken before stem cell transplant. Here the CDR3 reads CASSSSGQGRSYEQYF. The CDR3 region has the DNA TGTGCCAGCAGTTCATCGGGGCAGGGACGATCCTACGAGCAGTACTTC.